Listed below are T cell receptor beta chains from one sample, sequenced in a study of blood T cell repertoires in COVID-19. Clones were sequenced by immunoSEQ multiplex PCR, and TCRdb holds only the in-frame ones, with some missing. Of 150,000 or so clones in the sample, 75% to 80% were seen once. The sample was PBMCs or T cells enriched from blood (not recorded which). The receptors derive from a woman between 50 and 59 years old who had recovered from COVID-19. Both conserved end residues are part of each CDR3. The order of the fields is clone size, V gene, D gene, J gene, CDR3 DNA, CDR3 protein. A D gene is named only where the DNA matches it firmly. The size of a clone is reported for some rows only, either as once, few or many, or as a class for expanded clones.

once	TRBV28	NA	TRBJ2-1	TGTGCCAGCATGCCCGGGAGCCTCTCCAATGAGCAGTTCTTC	CASMPGSLSNEQFF
NA	TRBV3-1/TRBV3-2	TRBD1	TRBJ2-1	TGTGCCAGCAGCCATTTAAAGGACAGGGGTCCGTTCTTC	CASSHLKDRGPFF
NA	TRBV9	NA	TRBJ1-2	TGTGCCAGCAGCCCAAACGAGGACTATGGCTACACCTTC	CASSPNEDYGYTF
NA	TRBV5-4	TRBD1	TRBJ1-1	TGTGCCAGCAGACCTCCGGGACAGCCCACTGAAGCTTTCTTT	CASRPPGQPTEAFF
NA	TRBV3-1/TRBV3-2	NA	TRBJ2-3	TGTGCCAGCAGCCAAGATCCAGGGTTTGGCACAGATACGCAGTATTTT	CASSQDPGFGTDTQYF
NA	TRBV10-3	NA	TRBJ2-4	TGTGCCATCAGTGGGCCGGGGACCAAAAACATTCAGTACTTC	CAISGPGTKNIQYF
NA	TRBV5-1	NA	TRBJ1-6	TGCGCCAGCAGCTTGGGACAGACGAATTCACCCCTCCACTTT	CASSLGQTNSPLHF
NA	TRBV5-1	NA	TRBJ2-1	TGCGCCAGCAGCTCGGACAGTCAATCCTACAATGAGCAGTTCTTC	CASSSDSQSYNEQFF
few	TRBV5-1	NA	TRBJ1-1	TGCGCCAGCAGCTTGGAGGGCAGCCGCGGAGGGAACACTGAAGCTTTCTTT	CASSLEGSRGGNTEAFF
NA	TRBV19	NA	TRBJ1-4	TGTGCCACTTGGGGCAGGGGTAATGAAAAACTGTTTTTT	CATWGRGNEKLFF
NA	TRBV27	NA	TRBJ2-5	TGTGCCAGCAGGACTAGGCAAGAGACCCAGTACTTC	CASRTRQETQYF
NA	TRBV6-5	TRBD2	TRBJ2-5	TGTGCCAGCAGTTACCTGACTAGCGGGAGGGCGGAGACCCAGTACTTC	CASSYLTSGRAETQYF
NA	TRBV7-8	TRBD2	TRBJ2-1	TGTGCCAGCAGCCAAGCGGGGGGGGCTGAGCAGTTCTTC	CASSQAGGAEQFF
NA	TRBV5-1	TRBD1	TRBJ1-5	TGCGCCAGCAGACCGGGGACAGCTAGCAATCAGCCCCAGCATTTT	CASRPGTASNQPQHF
NA	TRBV28	TRBD1	TRBJ1-1	TGTGCCAGCAGTGAAAACAGGGGGTTGAACACTGAAGCTTTCTTT	CASSENRGLNTEAFF
NA	TRBV12-3/TRBV12-4	NA	TRBJ1-1	TGTGCCAGCAGTTTGGCAGGGAACACTGAAGCTTTCTTT	CASSLAGNTEAFF
NA	TRBV6-1	NA	TRBJ1-6	TGTGCCAGCAGTGAGACTGACAGGCCACCTTCACCCCTCCACTTT	CASSETDRPPSPLHF
NA	TRBV19	NA	TRBJ1-5	TGTGCCAGTAGTATTGGGGCAGTCAATCAGCCCCAGCATTTT	CASSIGAVNQPQHF
NA	TRBV6-5	NA	TRBJ2-2	TGTGCCAGCAGTTACAGCGGGTACCACACCGGGGAGCTGTTTTTT	CASSYSGYHTGELFF
NA	TRBV5-1	TRBD1	TRBJ2-2	TGCGCCAGCAGCTTAAGAGGACAGGGGCGCAACACCGGGGAGCTGTTTTTT	CASSLRGQGRNTGELFF
once	TRBV10-1	NA	TRBJ1-1	TGCGCCAGCAGTGGACAGAACACTGAAGCTTTCTTT	CASSGQNTEAFF
NA	TRBV7-3	TRBD1	TRBJ2-7	TGTGCCAGCAGCTTGGGACAGCTTGGCTCCTACGAGCAGTACTTC	CASSLGQLGSYEQYF
NA	TRBV5-1	NA	TRBJ2-7	TGCGCCAGCAGCTTGAGTATTGCGTACGAGCAGTACTTC	CASSLSIAYEQYF
NA	TRBV5-1	TRBD1	TRBJ2-1	TGCGCCAGCAACTCAGACAGGGGGGTCAATGAGCAGTTCTTC	CASNSDRGVNEQFF
NA	TRBV11-3	TRBD2	TRBJ2-1	TGTGCCAGCAGCTTGGGGACTAGCGGGATCAATGAGCAGTTCTTC	CASSLGTSGINEQFF
NA	TRBV3-1/TRBV3-2	NA	TRBJ2-5	TGTGCCAGCAGCCGATTAGGAGGGGGCGCAATGAGAGAGACCCAGTACTTC	CASSRLGGGAMRETQYF
many	TRBV3-1/TRBV3-2	TRBD1	TRBJ1-6	TGTGCCAGCAGCCAAATGGGACAGGGGGTTTCACCCCTCCACTTT	CASSQMGQGVSPLHF
NA	TRBV7-8	TRBD2	TRBJ2-7	TGTGCCAGCAGCTTAGTACTAGCGGGGTCCTCCTACGAGCAGTACTTC	CASSLVLAGSSYEQYF
NA	TRBV4-2	TRBD2	TRBJ2-1	TGTGCCAGCAGCAAGTCCAGACTAGCGGGAGGGCCATACAATGAGCAGTTCTTC	CASSKSRLAGGPYNEQFF
NA	TRBV6-2/TRBV6-3	TRBD2	TRBJ2-1	TGTGCCAGCAGTCGAACCCTAGCGGGAGGGAACAATGAGCAGTTCTTC	CASSRTLAGGNNEQFF
NA	TRBV4-1	NA	TRBJ2-1	TGCGCCAGCAGCCAAGATACAGGGAACCCCTTATACAATGAGCAGTTCTTC	CASSQDTGNPLYNEQFF
NA	TRBV2	TRBD1	TRBJ1-6	TGTGCCAGCAGGACAGGGGGCGCGGATTCACCCCTCCACTTT	CASRTGGADSPLHF
many	TRBV29-1	TRBD2	TRBJ2-3	TGCAGCGTTGTAACCGGGGGGGGAACAGATACGCAGTATTTT	CSVVTGGGTDTQYF
NA	TRBV2	TRBD1	TRBJ2-7	TGTGCCAGCAGGCGCGGGGACAGGGACCGTTACGAGCAGTACTTC	CASRRGDRDRYEQYF
NA	TRBV9	NA	TRBJ2-7	TGTGCCAGCAGCGCGCGGGACAGCCCCTTTTACGAGCAGTACTTC	CASSARDSPFYEQYF
NA	TRBV29-1	NA	TRBJ2-7	TGCAGCGTCGACGCTCAGGGCAGTCCTTACGAGCAGTACTTC	CSVDAQGSPYEQYF
once	TRBV10-2	NA	TRBJ2-5	TGCGCCAGCAGTGAGGGGGGGGCAACGGGGAAAGAGACCCAGTACTTC	CASSEGGATGKETQYF
NA	TRBV2	NA	TRBJ1-1	TGTGCCAGCAGCCCCGGTGGGGGCGGCACTGAAGCTTTCTTT	CASSPGGGGTEAFF
NA	TRBV11-2	TRBD2	TRBJ2-2	TGTGCCAGCAGGACTAGCGGGGTGAACACCGGGGAGCTGTTTTTT	CASRTSGVNTGELFF
once	TRBV27	NA	TRBJ1-3	TGTGCCAGCAGTTTAGGGGGGGCATTTGGAAACACCATATATTTT	CASSLGGAFGNTIYF
NA	TRBV7-9	NA	TRBJ2-7	TGTGCCAGCAGCTCTGGGGGCGACGAGCAGTACTTC	CASSSGGDEQYF
NA	TRBV6-5	TRBD1	TRBJ1-5	TGTGCCAGCAGCGAGGGGGCAGAGGGTCAGCCCCAGCATTTT	CASSEGAEGQPQHF
NA	TRBV6-5	NA	TRBJ1-2	TGTGCCAGCAGCCGCGCGGGGGCTGGGTATGGCTACACCTTC	CASSRAGAGYGYTF
NA	TRBV27	NA	TRBJ1-3	TGTGCCAGCAGTCCGTATCAGGCATACTCTGGAAACACCATATATTTT	CASSPYQAYSGNTIYF
NA	TRBV6-5	TRBD2	TRBJ2-3	TGTGCCAGCATCTACCGGGGGGGGAGCACAGATACGCAGTATTTT	CASIYRGGSTDTQYF
NA	TRBV30	NA	TRBJ1-5	TGTGCCTGGAGTGTACGGGCAGGGAGCAATCAGCCCCAGCATTTT	CAWSVRAGSNQPQHF
NA	TRBV11-1	TRBD1	TRBJ1-4	TGTGCCAGCAGCCTACGACAGGGATCGGCTAATGAAAAACTGTTTTTT	CASSLRQGSANEKLFF
few	TRBV28	TRBD2	TRBJ2-7	TGTGCCAGCAGCAACCAAGCGGGAGTCGTTGAGCAGTACTTC	CASSNQAGVVEQYF
NA	TRBV19	NA	TRBJ1-2	TGTGCCAGTAGTATAGGCCCGGGTATTGGCAGCGGATTCACCTTC	CASSIGPGIGSGFTF
NA	TRBV5-1	TRBD1	TRBJ1-2	TGCGCCAGCAGCTTGGGACAGGGGCGGGACTATGGCTACACCTTC	CASSLGQGRDYGYTF